These T cell receptor beta chains were read from a single sample in a study of OX40 agonist ivuxolimab in advanced cancers. Profiling relied on immunoSEQ multiplex PCR, and the TCRdb table lists in-frame clones only, not all of them. There are about 79,000 clones in the sample; roughly nine tenths occur only once, and 10% to 15% lies in the top ten. This specimen was CD4+ or CD8+ T cells sorted from blood, taken in a trial of the OX40 agonist ivuxolimab. These receptors all come from an adult with an advanced solid tumor such as melanoma, head and neck, liver or kidney cancer. CDR3s include the opening cysteine and the closing phenylalanine or tryptophan. Each record gives: CDR3 protein, CDR3 DNA, V gene, clone size, J gene, D gene. The D gene is left open where the match is weak. Where a row states a size, it is once, few, many or the class of an expanded clone; other rows omit it.

cdr3_aa: CASSLYAGGFGGRAGDEQFF; cdr3_nt: TGTGCCAGCAGTTTATATGCCGGGGGGTTTGGCGGGAGGGCCGGGGATGAGCAGTTCTTC; v_call: TRBV27; clone_size: -; j_call: TRBJ2-1; d_call: TRBD2
cdr3_aa: CASSGDWGNEQFF; cdr3_nt: TGCGCCAGCAGCGGGGACTGGGGCAATGAGCAGTTCTTC; v_call: TRBV5-1; clone_size: -; j_call: TRBJ2-1; d_call: -
cdr3_aa: CAWSMLAVNTGELFF; cdr3_nt: TGTGCCTGGAGTATGTTAGCGGTGAACACCGGGGAGCTGTTTTTT; v_call: TRBV30; clone_size: -; j_call: TRBJ2-2; d_call: -
cdr3_aa: CASSLVQGRYNEQFF; cdr3_nt: TGTGCCAGCAGCTTAGTACAGGGGCGGTATAATGAGCAGTTCTTC; v_call: TRBV7-9; clone_size: -; j_call: TRBJ2-1; d_call: TRBD1
cdr3_aa: CASSVHRDRGNYGYTF; cdr3_nt: TGTGCCAGCAGCGTCCACCGGGACAGGGGAAACTATGGCTACACCTTC; v_call: TRBV9; clone_size: few; j_call: TRBJ1-2; d_call: TRBD1
cdr3_aa: CASIRRGAPYGYTF; cdr3_nt: TGTGCCAGCATAAGGAGGGGGGCCCCCTATGGCTACACCTTC; v_call: TRBV5-6; clone_size: -; j_call: TRBJ1-2; d_call: -
cdr3_aa: CAISDEGQVTEAFF; cdr3_nt: TGTGCCATCAGTGATGAAGGGCAGGTCACTGAAGCTTTCTTT; v_call: TRBV10-3; clone_size: -; j_call: TRBJ1-1; d_call: -
cdr3_aa: CASSFRHRSQSRANVLTF; cdr3_nt: TGTGCCAGCAGCTTCCGCCATCGCTCACAAAGTCGGGCCAACGTCCTGACTTTC; v_call: TRBV7-4; clone_size: -; j_call: TRBJ2-6; d_call: -
cdr3_aa: CASSQDGTGVTEAFF; cdr3_nt: TGTGCCAGCAGCCAAGACGGGACAGGGGTCACTGAAGCTTTCTTT; v_call: TRBV4-2; clone_size: -; j_call: TRBJ1-1; d_call: TRBD1
cdr3_aa: CASSAWSAGSTDTQYF; cdr3_nt: TGTGCCAGCAGCGCCTGGTCAGCGGGATCCACAGATACGCAGTATTTT; v_call: TRBV9; clone_size: -; j_call: TRBJ2-3; d_call: TRBD2
cdr3_aa: CASSLNSMLAGAGELFF; cdr3_nt: TGTGCCAGCAGTTTAAATTCAATGTTAGCGGGAGCCGGGGAGCTGTTTTTT; v_call: TRBV27; clone_size: -; j_call: TRBJ2-2; d_call: TRBD2
cdr3_aa: CASDRGPGEQFF; cdr3_nt: TGTGCCAGCGACAGGGGGCCGGGGGAGCAGTTCTTC; v_call: TRBV6-6; clone_size: -; j_call: TRBJ2-1; d_call: TRBD1
cdr3_aa: CASSFRRDWYEQYF; cdr3_nt: TGTGCCAGCAGTTTCCGGCGGGACTGGTACGAGCAGTACTTC; v_call: TRBV27; clone_size: -; j_call: TRBJ2-7; d_call: -
cdr3_aa: CASSVGNAGGPKNEQFF; cdr3_nt: TGCGCCAGCAGTGTGGGGAATGCGGGAGGGCCTAAGAATGAGCAGTTCTTC; v_call: TRBV10-2; clone_size: -; j_call: TRBJ2-1; d_call: TRBD2
cdr3_aa: CASSLDAADNEQFF; cdr3_nt: TGTGCCAGCAGCTTAGATGCTGCTGACAATGAGCAGTTCTTC; v_call: TRBV11-2; clone_size: -; j_call: TRBJ2-1; d_call: -
cdr3_aa: CASSDLGGTNQPQHF; cdr3_nt: TGTGCCAGCAGTGATCTAGGTGGTACCAATCAGCCCCAGCATTTT; v_call: TRBV6-1; clone_size: -; j_call: TRBJ1-5; d_call: -
cdr3_aa: CASSQDGTANTEAFF; cdr3_nt: TGCGCCAGCAGCCAAGACGGGACAGCGAACACTGAAGCTTTCTTT; v_call: TRBV4-1; clone_size: -; j_call: TRBJ1-1; d_call: TRBD1
cdr3_aa: CASSLGDRAYEQYF; cdr3_nt: TGCGCCAGCAGCTTGGGTGACAGGGCGTACGAGCAGTACTTC; v_call: TRBV5-1; clone_size: few; j_call: TRBJ2-7; d_call: TRBD1
cdr3_aa: CASGLVLGDTGELFF; cdr3_nt: TGTGCTAGTGGTTTGGTTCTAGGGGACACCGGGGAGCTGTTTTTT; v_call: TRBV12-5; clone_size: -; j_call: TRBJ2-2; d_call: -
cdr3_aa: CASSPNTGNTEAFF; cdr3_nt: TGTGCCAGCTCCCCCAATACGGGGAACACTGAAGCTTTCTTT; v_call: TRBV18; clone_size: -; j_call: TRBJ1-1; d_call: -
cdr3_aa: CASSFQGTSRYGYTF; cdr3_nt: TGTGCCAGCAGTTTTCAGGGTACTAGTCGCTATGGCTACACCTTC; v_call: TRBV28; clone_size: once; j_call: TRBJ1-2; d_call: -
cdr3_aa: CASSPGDSLWETQYF; cdr3_nt: TGCGCCAGCAGCCCGGGGGACTCCCTATGGGAGACCCAGTACTTC; v_call: TRBV5-1; clone_size: -; j_call: TRBJ2-5; d_call: -
cdr3_aa: CASTQTSVYNEQFF; cdr3_nt: TGCGCCAGCACCCAGACTAGCGTCTACAATGAGCAGTTCTTC; v_call: TRBV5-1; clone_size: -; j_call: TRBJ2-1; d_call: TRBD2
cdr3_aa: CASRNRGSWTEAFF; cdr3_nt: TGTGCCAGCAGGAACAGGGGGAGTTGGACTGAAGCTTTCTTT; v_call: TRBV6-5; clone_size: few; j_call: TRBJ1-1; d_call: TRBD1
cdr3_aa: CATTREGAVEQFF; cdr3_nt: TGTGCCACCACTAGGGAGGGGGCTGTGGAGCAGTTCTTC; v_call: TRBV15; clone_size: -; j_call: TRBJ2-1; d_call: -
cdr3_aa: CASSIGVGSYEQYF; cdr3_nt: TGTGCCAGTAGTATTGGGGTTGGTTCCTACGAGCAGTACTTC; v_call: TRBV19; clone_size: -; j_call: TRBJ2-7; d_call: -
cdr3_aa: CASSLSGGRETQYF; cdr3_nt: TGTGCCAGCAGTTTATCGGGGGGGCGAGAGACCCAGTACTTC; v_call: TRBV28; clone_size: -; j_call: TRBJ2-5; d_call: TRBD2
cdr3_aa: CASSPQKETQYF; cdr3_nt: TGTGCCAGCAGTCCCCAGAAAGAGACCCAGTACTTC; v_call: TRBV2; clone_size: -; j_call: TRBJ2-5; d_call: -
cdr3_aa: CASSLGNSRESTEAFF; cdr3_nt: TGTGCCAGCAGCTTGGGTAACTCGAGGGAGTCCACTGAAGCTTTCTTT; v_call: TRBV5-5; clone_size: -; j_call: TRBJ1-1; d_call: -
cdr3_aa: CASSVIPLNPPADTALYEQYF; cdr3_nt: TGTGCCAGCAGCGTAATCCCCCTAAACCCCCCTGCGGATACCGCTCTCTACGAGCAGTACTTC; v_call: TRBV9; clone_size: -; j_call: TRBJ2-7; d_call: -
cdr3_aa: CASSPSGARNYGYTF; cdr3_nt: TGTGCCAGCAGCCCCTCTGGGGCAAGAAACTATGGCTACACCTTC; v_call: TRBV7-9; clone_size: -; j_call: TRBJ1-2; d_call: -
cdr3_aa: CASSATGDEQYF; cdr3_nt: TGTGCCAGCAGCGCAACAGGGGACGAGCAGTACTTC; v_call: TRBV7-9; clone_size: -; j_call: TRBJ2-7; d_call: TRBD1
cdr3_aa: CSATGNEKLFF; cdr3_nt: TGCAGTGCTACAGGGAATGAAAAACTGTTTTTT; v_call: TRBV20-1; clone_size: -; j_call: TRBJ1-4; d_call: -
cdr3_aa: CASSEARGGTDTQYF; cdr3_nt: TGTGCCAGCAGTGAAGCACGAGGGGGCACAGATACGCAGTATTTT; v_call: TRBV6-1; clone_size: -; j_call: TRBJ2-3; d_call: -
cdr3_aa: CATSLGTGNGYTF; cdr3_nt: TGTGCCACCAGCTTAGGGACAGGGAATGGCTACACCTTC; v_call: TRBV15; clone_size: -; j_call: TRBJ1-2; d_call: TRBD1
cdr3_aa: CASSGRAGMTDTQYF; cdr3_nt: TGTGCCAGCAGCGGCAGAGCGGGAATGACAGATACGCAGTATTTT; v_call: TRBV7-2; clone_size: -; j_call: TRBJ2-3; d_call: TRBD2
cdr3_aa: CASSLAGGASGIVDTQYF; cdr3_nt: TGTGCCAGCAGCTTAGCGGGTGGGGCTAGCGGGATTGTAGATACGCAGTATTTT; v_call: TRBV7-8; clone_size: -; j_call: TRBJ2-3; d_call: TRBD2
cdr3_aa: CASNRDRGADTQYF; cdr3_nt: TGTGCCAGCAATCGGGACAGGGGGGCAGATACGCAGTATTTT; v_call: TRBV2; clone_size: -; j_call: TRBJ2-3; d_call: TRBD1
cdr3_aa: CASSSLGGLSTDTQYF; cdr3_nt: TGTGCCAGCAGCTCCCTGGGGGGTCTTAGCACAGATACGCAGTATTTT; v_call: TRBV7-2; clone_size: -; j_call: TRBJ2-3; d_call: -
cdr3_aa: CASSFGTYTEAFF; cdr3_nt: TGTGCCAGCAGCTTTGGGACGTACACTGAAGCTTTCTTT; v_call: TRBV7-9; clone_size: -; j_call: TRBJ1-1; d_call: -
cdr3_aa: CAISEGQGYDGYTF; cdr3_nt: TGTGCCATCAGTGAGGGACAGGGATATGATGGCTACACCTTC; v_call: TRBV10-3; clone_size: -; j_call: TRBJ1-2; d_call: TRBD1
cdr3_aa: CAISDREGEKLFF; cdr3_nt: TGTGCCATCAGTGACAGGGAGGGTGAAAAACTGTTTTTT; v_call: TRBV10-3; clone_size: -; j_call: TRBJ1-4; d_call: -
cdr3_aa: CASSTDRDSGTEAFF; cdr3_nt: TGTGCCAGCAGCACGGACAGGGATTCGGGCACTGAAGCTTTCTTT; v_call: TRBV5-6; clone_size: -; j_call: TRBJ1-1; d_call: TRBD1
cdr3_aa: CASSQDRGTGGAYEQYF; cdr3_nt: TGTGCCAGCAGCCAAGACCGAGGGACAGGGGGCGCCTACGAGCAGTACTTC; v_call: TRBV4-2; clone_size: -; j_call: TRBJ2-7; d_call: TRBD1
cdr3_aa: CASSIGAGVDTQYF; cdr3_nt: TGTGCCAGCAGTATAGGAGCGGGAGTGGATACGCAGTATTTT; v_call: TRBV27; clone_size: -; j_call: TRBJ2-3; d_call: TRBD2
cdr3_aa: CASSSLNQPQHF; cdr3_nt: TGTGCCAGCAGTTCCCTCAATCAGCCCCAGCATTTT; v_call: TRBV28; clone_size: -; j_call: TRBJ1-5; d_call: -
cdr3_aa: CASRQRDTRAPLHF; cdr3_nt: TGTGCCAGCAGACAGCGGGACACCAGGGCACCCCTCCACTTT; v_call: TRBV5-6; clone_size: few; j_call: TRBJ1-6; d_call: -
cdr3_aa: CASSLTDTQYF; cdr3_nt: TGTGCCAGCAGCTTAACAGATACGCAGTATTTT; v_call: TRBV7-3; clone_size: -; j_call: TRBJ2-3; d_call: -
cdr3_aa: CASSFKGNTEAFF; cdr3_nt: TGTGCCAGCAGCTTCAAGGGGAACACTGAAGCTTTCTTT; v_call: TRBV7-2; clone_size: -; j_call: TRBJ1-1; d_call: -
cdr3_aa: CASSQNKASYNEQFF; cdr3_nt: TGTGCCAGCAGCCAAAACAAAGCCTCCTACAATGAGCAGTTCTTC; v_call: TRBV11-2; clone_size: -; j_call: TRBJ2-1; d_call: -
cdr3_aa: CASSYLDRGEKLFF; cdr3_nt: TGTGCCAGCAGTTATTTAGACAGGGGGGAAAAACTGTTTTTT; v_call: TRBV6-6; clone_size: -; j_call: TRBJ1-4; d_call: TRBD1
cdr3_aa: CASSPGTTDTQYF; cdr3_nt: TGTGCCAGCAGTCCCGGGACAACAGATACGCAGTATTTT; v_call: TRBV27; clone_size: once; j_call: TRBJ2-3; d_call: -
cdr3_aa: CASSLMTGGQETQYF; cdr3_nt: TGTGCCAGCAGCTTAATGACAGGGGGACAAGAGACCCAGTACTTC; v_call: TRBV7-3; clone_size: -; j_call: TRBJ2-5; d_call: TRBD1
cdr3_aa: CASSPRYGLADSSYNEQFF; cdr3_nt: TGTGCCAGCAGCCCGCGATATGGACTAGCGGACAGCTCCTACAATGAGCAGTTCTTC; v_call: TRBV4-2; clone_size: -; j_call: TRBJ2-1; d_call: TRBD2
cdr3_aa: CASSEFGQGQYF; cdr3_nt: TGTGCCAGCAGTGAGTTTGGACAGGGGCAGTACTTC; v_call: TRBV6-6; clone_size: -; j_call: TRBJ2-7; d_call: TRBD1